One and the same sample provided the 25 T cell receptor beta chains below, sequenced in a study of shared clonotypes between healthy human individuals. Sequencing used immunoSEQ multiplex PCR; TCRdb keeps in-frame clones, though not all of them. This sample has millions of clones, with approximately 94% found just once. CD45RO-negative CD8 cells positively selected for CCR7 made up the naive population, which excluded terminally differentiated effector memory CD45RA+ cells. Sequenced sample: naive CD8+ T cells sorted from blood. The origin of the receptors is a man between 18 and 29 years old in good health.

The table lists this clone with a count of one. The genes are TRBV5-4 and TRBJ2-7; D gene ambiguous. The CDR3 covers 16 residues. Trimming pared 0 bases from V and 0 bases from J, leaving 13 bases between. The germline CDR1 and CDR2 sequences are SGHNT and YYREEE (reference sequence). CDR3 in DNA: TGTGCCAGCAGCTTGGAGGAATCCGGCCTCTCCTACGAGCAGTACTTC. This sequence encodes CASSLEESGLSYEQYF.

This chain links TRBV19 with TRBJ1-4; 8 bases are shared with TRBD1. J gave up 8 bases and V 8 bases, and 10 bases lay outside the gene matches. This CDR3 is 14 amino acids long. Germline loops: CDR1 LNHDA, CDR2 SQIVND (reference sequence). CDR3 region: CASPDQGAREKLFF. CDR3 DNA: TGTGCCAGTCCCGATCAGGGGGCGCGAGAAAAACTGTTTTTT.

Written as DNA, the CDR3 is TGTGCCAGTAGTGGCTTCGGGGGAGGACGCTACGAGCAGTACTTC. Protein product: CASSGFGGGRYEQYF. This chain connects TRBV19 to TRBJ2-7, with D tentatively TRBD2 (6 bases). Germline V gene data show CDR1 as LNHDA and CDR2 as SQIVND (reference sequence). V was pared by 5 bases and J by 3 bases, with 17 bases between. This CDR3 spans 15 amino acids.

The rearrangement uses TRBV7-9 and TRBJ2-1; no clear D gene. The CDR3 covers 10 residues. V shed 5 bases and J shed 10 bases, with 6 bases lying between them. CDR1 and CDR2 from the germline V gene are SEHNR and FQNEAQ (reference sequence). The CDR3 is CASSPEEQFF. In DNA form, the CDR3 reads TGTGCCAGCAGCCCGGAGGAGCAGTTCTTC.

The chain recombines TRBV29-1 with TRBJ2-7; 9 bases are shared with TRBD1. The CDR3 runs to 14 residues. J lost 6 bases, V lost 3 bases, and 9 bases had no gene match. Germline CDR1 SQVTM, CDR2 ANQGSEA. In nucleotides, the CDR3 is TGCAGCGTTGACCCGTTACAGGGGGCGGGCGAGCAGTACTTC. Residues: CSVDPLQGAGEQYF.

V is TRBV4-3 and J is TRBJ2-1, with 8 bases matching TRBD2. The germline gives CDR1 LGHNA, CDR2 YSLEER. This CDR3 contains 16 residues. V was clipped by 1 base and J by 6 bases; unmatched bases: 8. This CDR3 is CASSQGHREGGNEQFF. The CDR3 nucleotides read TGCGCCAGCAGCCAAGGTCATCGGGAGGGTGGCAATGAGCAGTTCTTC.

The chain couples TRBV9 to TRBJ2-3; TRBD2 matches 10 bases. The germline V gene has CDR1 SGDLS and CDR2 YYNGEE. The CDR3 consists of 16 residues. V lost 2 bases and J lost 1; bases outside the gene matches: 4. This CDR3 reads CASSVLAGAGTDTQYF. The CDR3, as DNA: TGTGCCAGCAGCGTTCTAGCGGGGGCCGGCACAGATACGCAGTATTTT.

This chain uses TRBV2 with TRBJ2-2, with 8 bases lining up with TRBD2. With 3 bases clipped from V and 1 base from J, the junction kept 4 bases outside the gene matches. CDR3 size: 16 residues. The germline gives CDR1 SNHLY, CDR2 FYNNEI. The DNA of the CDR3 is TGTGCCAGCAGTGATCTAGCGGGTCGGAACACCGGGGAGCTGTTTTTT. This translates into CASSDLAGRNTGELFF.

The CDR3 protein is CAISDPMGEERSPLHF. In DNA, the CDR3 is TGTGCCATCAGTGACCCTATGGGTGAGGAGCGTTCACCCCTCCACTTT. The V and J genes are TRBV10-3 and TRBJ1-6; D is ambiguous. Trimming took 3 bases from V and 9 from J, leaving 18 bases between them. The CDR3 consists of 16 residues. Germline V gene sequence: CDR1 ENHRY, CDR2 SYGVKD.

This chain connects TRBV7-9 to TRBJ2-1; the D gene is possibly TRBD2 (6 bases). Trimming shortened V by 1 base and J by 4 bases, and 8 bases separated the two germline ends. This CDR3 has 14 residues. Germline CDR1 SEHNR, CDR2 FQNEAQ (reference sequence). The CDR3 protein is CASSLVAEYNEQFF. The CDR3 nucleotides are TGTGCCAGCAGCTTAGTAGCGGAGTACAATGAGCAGTTCTTC.

The chain combines TRBV27 with TRBJ1-1; no clear D gene. Germline loops: CDR1 MNHEY, CDR2 SMNVEV (reference sequence). Trimming pared 2 bases from V and 2 bases from J, leaving 9 bases between. The CDR3 consists of 14 residues. The CDR3 nucleotides read TGTGCCAGCAGTTTAAGCAGTGCCAACACTGAAGCTTTCTTT. Translating it yields CASSLSSANTEAFF.

J is TRBJ2-7 and V is TRBV25-1; TRBD1 agrees at 9 bases. This CDR3 has 13 residues. From germline, CDR1 is MGHDK and CDR2 SYGVNS. J was trimmed by 4 bases and V by 6 bases; bases with no gene match: 4. The CDR3 reads CASRLGQGYEQYF. CDR3 sequence (DNA): TGTGCCAGCAGACTGGGACAGGGATACGAGCAGTACTTC.

J is TRBJ2-7 and V is TRBV6-6; 7 bases line up with TRBD2. The CDR3 contains 16 residues. The germline V gene has CDR1 MNHNY and CDR2 SVGAGI (reference sequence). With V trimmed by 0 bases and J by 2 bases, 7 bases remained unmatched. The CDR3 loop reads CASSYSILAGTYEQYF. CDR3 nucleotides: TGTGCCAGCAGTTACTCCATCTTAGCGGGTACCTACGAGCAGTACTTC.

The J gene is TRBJ1-1, the V gene TRBV4-3, with D tentatively TRBD1 (5 bases). CDR3 length: 15 amino acids. V lost 4 bases and J 10 bases, leaving 22 bases between the germline ends. Per the germline V gene, CDR1 is LGHNA and CDR2 is YSLEER. CDR3 sequence: CASSPKSGDRAGAFF. The CDR3 nucleotides read TGCGCCAGCAGCCCAAAATCGGGGGATCGAGCTGGAGCTTTCTTT.

This clone was counted a single time. The chain carries TRBV19 and TRBJ1-1; D gene ambiguous. The CDR3 is made up of 13 amino acids. CDR1 and CDR2 from the germline V gene are LNHDA and SQIVND (reference sequence). Trimming stripped 7 bases from V and 3 bases from J, with 12 bases between. CDR3 nucleotide sequence: TGTGCCAGTACCCTAGGGTATGACACTGAAGCTTTCTTT. This codes for CASTLGYDTEAFF.

V usage is TRBV4-3 and J usage is TRBJ1-2; 7 positions match TRBD1. The ends lost 5 bases at V and 4 bases at J; junction bases unmatched: 16. The CDR3 spans 17 residues. The germline V gene has CDR1 LGHNA and CDR2 YSLEER. In DNA form, the CDR3 reads TGCGCCAGCAGCGGCCGAGATTTAGGGGGCATCAGCTATGGCTACACCTTC. This codes for CASSGRDLGGISYGYTF.

The chain couples TRBV7-4 to TRBJ1-5; 11 bases are a match to TRBD1. J gave up 2 bases and V 5 bases, and 14 bases lay outside the gene matches. In germline, CDR1 is SGHVT, CDR2 SQSDAQ. The CDR3 runs 19 residues. The CDR3: CASSNSRDRGIYGNQPQHF. CDR3 DNA sequence: TGTGCCAGCAGCAATTCTCGGGACAGGGGGATCTATGGCAATCAGCCCCAGCATTTT.

This chain connects TRBV5-6 to TRBJ2-3; TRBD2 matches at 9 bases. The CDR3 totals 16 residues. CDR1 SGHDT and CDR2 YYEEEE come from the germline V gene. J gave up 4 bases and V 0 bases, and 6 bases lay outside the gene matches. CDR3 region: CASSLELGGGADTQYF. CDR3 DNA sequence: TGTGCCAGCAGCTTGGAGCTTGGCGGGGGGGCAGATACGCAGTATTTT.

This clone appeared once. V and J are TRBV6-6 and TRBJ2-7; possible D gene TRBD1, 5 bases. CDR3 size: 14 residues. Trimming took 6 bases from V and 2 from J, leaving 14 bases between them. Germline CDR1 and CDR2: MNHNY and SVGAGI (reference sequence). DNA for the CDR3: TGTGCCAGCAGCCCGGACATTGGAACCTACGAGCAGTACTTC. This gives the protein CASSPDIGTYEQYF.

Turning to this clone: The sample carries other DNA sequences with the same CDR3. J is TRBJ2-7 and V is TRBV5-4; unclear D gene. Trimming shortened V by 1 base and J by 6 bases, and 5 bases separated the two germline ends. Germline V gene data show CDR1 as SGHNT and CDR2 as YYREEE (reference sequence). The CDR3 runs to 11 residues. The CDR3 region has the DNA TGTGCCAGCAGCTTGAGTGGCGAGCAGTACTTC. It codes for CASSLSGEQYF. Using reference TRBV5-4 and TRBJ2-7 for the parts outside the CDR3, the full variable domain is ETGVTQSPTHLIKTRGQQVTLRCSSQSGHNTVSWYQQALGQGPQFIFQYYREEENGRGNFPPRFSGLQFPNYSSELNVNALELDDSALYLCASSLSGEQYFGPGTRLTVT.

The rearrangement uses TRBV4-2 and TRBJ2-1, with TRBD2 identical over 11 bases. CDR1 and CDR2 from the germline V gene are LGHNA and YNFKEQ. This CDR3 spans 16 amino acids. After removal of 1 base from V and 5 bases from J, the junction contained 4 bases not matched to a gene. The CDR3 coding sequence is TGTGCCAGCAGCCAAGCTAGCGGGGGGTTCGACAATGAGCAGTTCTTC. Its protein is CASSQASGGFDNEQFF.

J is TRBJ2-7 and V is TRBV5-8; D gene uncertain. The CDR3 is 14 amino acids. The V gene's germline CDR1 is SGHTS and CDR2 YDEGEE. The V gene lost 1 base and the J gene lost 4 bases, with 12 bases spanning the gap. CDR3: CASSLTGERYEQYF. As DNA, the CDR3 is TGTGCCAGCAGCTTGACTGGGGAAAGGTACGAGCAGTACTTC.

For this clone: Germline and junction disagree at one end, which may indicate a read error. This chain links TRBV6-1 with TRBJ2-4, with 8 nucleotides matching TRBD1. This CDR3 has 14 residues. Germline-derived CDR1 and CDR2 are MNHNS and SASEGT. In DNA form, the CDR3 reads TGTGCCAGCAGTGAAGCATCCACGAGGACAGGGAGGTTCTTC. Amino acid sequence: CASSEASTRTGRFF.

V is TRBV2 and J is TRBJ1-3, with D hard to call. This CDR3 has 17 amino acids. The V end lost 1 base, the J end lost 0 bases, and 13 bases lay between the germline ends. Germline-derived CDR1 and CDR2 are SNHLY and FYNNEI. Here the CDR3 DNA reads TGTGCCAGCAGTGAAGTGAAGAATGGACCCTCTGGAAACACCATATATTTT. It codes for CASSEVKNGPSGNTIYF. Full variable domain (outside the CDR3, taken from reference TRBV2 and TRBJ1-3): EPEVTQTPSHQVTQMGQEVILRCVPISNHLYFYWYRQILGQKVEFLVSFYNNEISEKSEIFDDQFSVERPDGSNFTLKIRSTKLEDSAMYFCASSEVKNGPSGNTIYFGEGSWLTVV.

The chain employs TRBV7-3 and TRBJ2-7; D is perhaps TRBD1 (6 bases). Germline CDR1 SGHTA, CDR2 FQGTGA. The CDR3 has 14 amino acids. Between the trimmed V and J ends, which lost 5 bases and 0 bases, there was a span of 11 bases. Here the CDR3 reads CASSPQGFSYEQYF. The CDR3 region has the DNA TGTGCCAGCAGCCCACAGGGATTCTCCTACGAGCAGTACTTC.